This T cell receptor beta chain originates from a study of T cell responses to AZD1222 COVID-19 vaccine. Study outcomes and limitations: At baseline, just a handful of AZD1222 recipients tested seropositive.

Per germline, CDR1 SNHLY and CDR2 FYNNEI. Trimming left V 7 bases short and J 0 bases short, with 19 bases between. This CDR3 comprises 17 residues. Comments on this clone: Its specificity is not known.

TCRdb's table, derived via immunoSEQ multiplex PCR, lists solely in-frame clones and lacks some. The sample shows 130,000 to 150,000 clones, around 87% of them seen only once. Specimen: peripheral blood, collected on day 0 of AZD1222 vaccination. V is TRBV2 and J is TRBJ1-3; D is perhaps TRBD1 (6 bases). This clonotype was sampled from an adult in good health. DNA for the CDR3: TGTGCCAGCATCCCCCGAGGACAGCCAACCTCTGGAAACACCATATATTTT. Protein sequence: CASIPRGQPTSGNTIYF.